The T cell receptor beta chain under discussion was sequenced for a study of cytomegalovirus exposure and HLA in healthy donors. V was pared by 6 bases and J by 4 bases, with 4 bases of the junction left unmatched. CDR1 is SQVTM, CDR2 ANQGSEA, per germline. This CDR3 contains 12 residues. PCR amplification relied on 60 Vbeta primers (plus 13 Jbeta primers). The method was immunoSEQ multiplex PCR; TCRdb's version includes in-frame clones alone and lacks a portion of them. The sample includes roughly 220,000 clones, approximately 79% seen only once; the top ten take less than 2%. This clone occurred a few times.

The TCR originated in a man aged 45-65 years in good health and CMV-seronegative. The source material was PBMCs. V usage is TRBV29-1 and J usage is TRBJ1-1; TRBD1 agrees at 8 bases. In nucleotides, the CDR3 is TGCAGCGTAGTGGACAGGGCCACTGAAGCTTTCTTT. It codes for CSVVDRATEAFF. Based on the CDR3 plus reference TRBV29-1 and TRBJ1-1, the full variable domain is SAVISQKPSRDICQRGTSLTIQCQVDSQVTMMFWYRQQPGQSLTLIATANQGSEATYESGFVIDKFPISRPNLTFSTLTVSNMSPEDSSIYLCSVVDRATEAFFGQGTRLTVV.